This passage covers 15 T cell receptor beta chains from one sample sequenced in a study of shared clonotypes between healthy human individuals. The assay was immunoSEQ multiplex PCR, and TCRdb's table has in-frame clones only and misses some. In the table there are around 510,000 clones, more than 95% of which are singletons. The material sequenced was naive CD4+ T cells sorted from blood. Described subset: CD45RA+ positively selected. These receptors were taken from a woman aged 25 to 45 in good health.

The genes are TRBV28 and TRBJ2-7; the match to TRBD1 covers 9 bases. V gave up 6 bases and J gave up 3 bases; unmatched junction bases: 6. This CDR3 region has 14 residues. Germline-derived CDR1 and CDR2 are MDHEN and SYDVKM. The CDR3, as DNA: TGTGCCAGCAGCGGACAGGGGCGATACTACGAGCAGTACTTC. Protein sequence: CASSGQGRYYEQYF.

CDR3 sequence (DNA): TGTGCCAGCAGCTTATCCCCAGGAGGAATGGGCACCGGGGAGCTGTTTTTT. It yields the protein CASSLSPGGMGTGELFF. This chain joins TRBV7-8 and TRBJ2-2; a possible D gene is TRBD2 (5 bases). This CDR3 comprises 17 residues. Germline V gene sequence: CDR1 SGHVS, CDR2 FQNEAQ. Trimming cost V 2 bases and J 4 bases, with 17 bases left between them.

The V call is TRBV4-1, the J call TRBJ1-5; 11 bases agree with TRBD1. CDR1 MGHRA and CDR2 YSYEKL come from the germline V gene. Unmatched junction bases numbered 5, after V lost 4 bases and J lost 6 bases. This CDR3 spans 15 amino acids. For the CDR3, the DNA is TGCGCCAGCAGCCGGACAGGGGGCGGAGGTCAGCCCCAGCATTTT. This sequence encodes CASSRTGGGGQPQHF.

The chain links TRBV6-5 to TRBJ1-2; D may be TRBD1 (5 bases). The CDR3 sequence is 12 residues long. V was clipped by 8 bases and J by 10 bases, with 17 bases between them. Germline V lookup: CDR1 MNHEY, CDR2 SVGAGI. The CDR3 loop is CASGRERGVYTF. CDR3 coding DNA: TGTGCCAGCGGGAGGGAGAGGGGAGTCTACACCTTC.

The V and J genes are TRBV28 and TRBJ2-3; TRBD2 aligns across 12 bases. This CDR3 spans 16 amino acids. Germline V lookup: CDR1 MDHEN, CDR2 SYDVKM. V shed 2 bases and J 3 bases; nucleotides not matched to a gene: 3. The CDR3 DNA follows: TGTGCCAGCAGTTTACTAGCGGGAGGGTTGACAGATACGCAGTATTTT. Translated: CASSLLAGGLTDTQYF.

This clone was detected once. V usage is TRBV28 and J usage is TRBJ2-1; D ambiguous. The CDR3 has 11 amino acids. Germline values: CDR1 MDHEN, CDR2 SYDVKM. The V end was cut by 6 bases, the J end by 5 bases, with 5 bases between. The DNA for the CDR3 is TGTGCCAGCAGCCGACACAATGAGCAGTTCTTC. Translation gives CASSRHNEQFF.

This chain connects TRBV5-8 to TRBJ2-3; D not resolved. V lost 5 bases and J lost 4, with 14 bases in between. Germline V gene data show CDR1 as SGHTS and CDR2 as YDEGEE. CDR3 length equals 14 residues. CDR3 bases: TGTGCCAGCAGGAGCCCCATATGGGCAGATACGCAGTATTTT. Amino acids: CASRSPIWADTQYF.

The chain employs TRBV7-9 and TRBJ2-7; tentative D call: TRBD2 (5 bases). The CDR3 runs to 16 residues. The germline V and J ends were trimmed by 4 bases and 2 bases, with 18 bases remaining between them. Germline CDR1 and CDR2: SEHNR and FQNEAQ (reference sequence). The CDR3 spells CASSSVGDGRTYEQYF. DNA of the CDR3: TGTGCCAGCAGCTCCGTCGGGGATGGACGGACCTACGAGCAGTACTTC.

The CDR3 sequence: CTNQEREGGYTSTDTQYF. The CDR3 DNA reads as TGCACTAACCAGGAGCGGGAGGGTGGCTACACTAGCACAGATACGCAGTATTTT. V is TRBV29-1 and J is TRBJ2-3; TRBD2 aligns across 10 bases. The CDR3 length is 18 residues. Germline V gene lookup returns CDR1 SQVTM and CDR2 ANQGSEA.

This chain connects TRBV5-1 to TRBJ2-1, with 14 positions matching TRBD2. Germline V gene sequence: CDR1 SGHRS, CDR2 YFSETQ. CDR3 length: 15 residues. V was clipped by 4 bases and J by 6 bases; unmatched bases: 3. CDR3 in amino acids: CASSLGTSGSNEQFF. The CDR3 DNA follows: TGCGCCAGCAGCCTGGGGACTAGCGGGAGCAATGAGCAGTTCTTC.

The chain is built from TRBV11-2 and TRBJ2-7, with 14 bases matching TRBD2. After removal of 4 bases from V and 7 bases from J, the junction contained 9 bases not matched to a gene. There are 16 residues in the CDR3. Germline loops: CDR1 SGHAT, CDR2 FQNNGV. CDR3 residues: CASSSPRLAGGLEQYF. As DNA, the CDR3 is TGTGCCAGCAGCTCCCCAAGACTAGCGGGAGGGCTAGAGCAGTACTTC.

In DNA form, the CDR3 reads TGCGCCAGCAGCTCTTATAACTATGGCTACACCTTC. Translation: CASSSYNYGYTF. This chain connects TRBV5-1 to TRBJ1-2; D remains ambiguous. CDR1 is SGHRS and CDR2 is YFSETQ in the germline V gene. CDR3 length: 12 residues. V was trimmed by 3 bases and J by 1 base, leaving 4 bases between them.

This chain connects TRBV6-6 to TRBJ2-1; D gene unclear. Trimming pared 5 bases from V and 2 bases from J, leaving 16 bases between. The CDR3 has 16 amino acids. Germline V gives CDR1 MNHNY, CDR2 SVGAGI (reference sequence). In nucleotides, the CDR3 is TGTGCCAGCAGTGGGGTGTTCGGCGCTGCCTACAATGAGCAGTTCTTC. Translated: CASSGVFGAAYNEQFF.

Here the CDR3 reads CASSLQGGAPFYEQYF. CDR3 in DNA: TGTGCCAGCAGCTTGCAAGGGGGCGCGCCCTTCTACGAGCAGTACTTC. V is TRBV5-6 and J is TRBJ2-7; 7 bases are a match to TRBD1. The CDR3 runs 16 residues. J gave up 3 bases and V 1 base, and 10 bases lay outside the gene matches. Germline CDR1 reads SGHDT; CDR2 reads YYEEEE. Full variable domain (outside the CDR3, taken from reference TRBV5-6 and TRBJ2-7): DAGVTQSPTHLIKTRGQQVTLRCSPKSGHDTVSWYQQALGQGPQFIFQYYEEEERQRGNFPDRFSGHQFPNYSSELNVNALLLGDSALYLCASSLQGGAPFYEQYFGPGTRLTVT.

The chain joins TRBV5-1 to TRBJ1-3; D gene uncertain. The CDR3 loop spans 14 amino acids. In germline, CDR1 is SGHRS, CDR2 YFSETQ. Deletions cut 4 bases from V and 1 base from J, with 9 bases between. CDR3 sequence (DNA): TGCGCCAGCAGCGCAGGAACTTCTGGAAACACCATATATTTT. Protein sequence: CASSAGTSGNTIYF.